The 13 T cell receptor beta chains presented below share a single source sample, sequenced in a study of T cells after posttransplantation cyclophosphamide. Clones were sequenced by immunoSEQ multiplex PCR, and TCRdb holds only the in-frame ones, with some missing. This sample carries approximately 39,000 clones, none of them present only once. Sequencing input: PBMCs. These receptors all come from a girl between 5 and 17 years old in good health, CMV-negative, and a related stem cell transplant donor.

This clone was detected many times. V is TRBV2 and J is TRBJ2-1; 8 bases agree with TRBD2. V dropped 8 bases and J dropped 8; count of bases not matched to a gene: 8. Per germline, CDR1 SNHLY and CDR2 FYNNEI. The CDR3 spans 13 residues. The CDR3 DNA sequence: TGTGCCAGCGTTAGCGGGAATTACTATGAGCAGTTCTTC. Translation gives CASVSGNYYEQFF.

This clone occurred a few times. This chain links TRBV7-3 with TRBJ1-3, with TRBD1 as a possible D gene (6 bases). V shed 5 bases and J shed 0 bases, with 11 bases lying between them. CDR3 length equals 15 residues. CDR1 and CDR2 (germline): SGHTA, FQGTGA. The CDR3 region is CASSPRTVSGNTIYF. In DNA form, the CDR3 reads TGTGCCAGCAGCCCCAGGACAGTCTCTGGAAACACCATATATTTT.

This clone has at least ten counts. V usage is TRBV6-5 and J usage is TRBJ1-1; D gene ambiguous. In germline, CDR1 is MNHEY, CDR2 SVGAGI. Between the trimmed V and J ends, which lost 5 bases and 8 bases, there was a span of 15 bases. The CDR3 extends over 13 amino acids. The CDR3 region has the DNA TGTGCCAGCAGTCCTTTCGTTGGTAGAGAAGCTTTCTTT. Translating gives CASSPFVGREAFF.

This clone was detected only a few times. The V call is TRBV5-4, the J call TRBJ1-1; TRBD1 matches at 7 bases. J was trimmed by 1 base and V by 4 bases; bases with no gene match: 7. Germline V lookup: CDR1 SGHNT, CDR2 YYREEE (reference sequence). This CDR3 is built from 15 residues. CDR3 DNA: TGTGCCAGCAGCGGAGGACAGGAACGGAACACTGAAGCTTTCTTT. Translating it yields CASSGGQERNTEAFF.

This clone was counted only a few times. One end of the junction does not line up with germline, which may come from a read error. The same CDR3 arises from other DNA sequences in this sample as well. V and J are TRBV5-3 and TRBJ1-2; 9 positions agree with TRBD1. TRBV5-3 is treated as an ORF (open reading frame) with a function not yet certain. CDR3 length equals 12 residues. CDR3 region: CARSGTGYGYTF. CDR3 DNA: TGCGCCAGAAGCGGGACAGGGTATGGCTACACCTTC.

Concerning this clone itself: The missing conserved phenylalanine or tryptophan at the end of this CDR3 makes a read error likely. The V and J genes are TRBV4-3 and TRBJ2-3; the D is unclear. Germline CDR1 is LGHNA and CDR2 is YSLEER. The CDR3 runs to 14 residues. CDR3 sequence (DNA): TGCGCCAGCAGTCAAGACCACGGTGCGGATACGCAGTATCTT. It encodes CASSQDHGADTQYL.

This clone came up many times. This sequence joins TRBV5-1 and TRBJ2-7, with 7 bases matching TRBD2. Trimming took 0 bases from V and 3 from J; bases not matched to a gene: 9. Per germline, CDR1 SGHRS and CDR2 YFSETQ. CDR3 length equals 16 residues. The CDR3 DNA sequence: TGCGCCAGCAGCTTGGCCCCTCGCCTAGCGGACTACGAGCAGTACTTC. This sequence encodes CASSLAPRLADYEQYF.

This clone was seen many times. This chain links TRBV19 with TRBJ2-1, with 7 bases fitting TRBD1. The germline V gene has CDR1 LNHDA and CDR2 SQIVND (reference sequence). Losses at the gene ends were 7 bases for V and 3 bases for J; bases not matched to a gene: 6. The CDR3 loop spans 14 amino acids. DNA of the CDR3: TGTGCCAGTACCCGGGACAGCGTCTACAATGAGCAGTTCTTC. Translation gives CASTRDSVYNEQFF.

V usage is TRBV19 and J usage is TRBJ2-1, with a tentative D call TRBD1 (5 bases). Germline V gene lookup returns CDR1 LNHDA and CDR2 SQIVND (reference sequence). The CDR3 extends over 12 amino acids. V gave up 9 bases and J gave up 10 bases, with 16 bases separating them. The CDR3 sequence: CASNLQGREQFF. The CDR3 bases are TGTGCCAGCAATCTTCAGGGCAGGGAGCAGTTCTTC.

In the case of this clone: Lacking the conserved final phenylalanine or tryptophan, this CDR3 likely reflects a read error. The V gene is TRBV2, the J gene TRBJ1-1; TRBD1 might be the D (6 bases). The ends were cut back, 8 bases at V and 1 base at J, with 14 bases in the middle. From germline, CDR1 is SNHLY and CDR2 FYNNEI. The CDR3 sequence is 14 residues long. The CDR3 coding sequence is TGTGCCAGCGGGGGGAGGGACACGAACACTGAAGCTTTCCTT. Its protein product is CASGGRDTNTEAFL.

This clone was counted ten times or more. Additional DNA sequences in this sample encode the identical CDR3. The genes are TRBV7-9 and TRBJ1-1; the D gene is possibly TRBD1 (5 bases). CDR1 and CDR2 from the germline V gene are SEHNR and FQNEAQ (reference sequence). This CDR3 contains 14 residues. The V gene lost 5 bases and the J gene lost 5 bases, with 15 bases spanning the gap. CDR3 region: CASSPEGVRTEAFF. For the CDR3, the DNA is TGTGCCAGCAGCCCCGAAGGGGTTAGAACTGAAGCTTTCTTT.

This clone was recorded many times. The V call is TRBV20-1, the J call TRBJ1-1; D is unresolved. CDR1 DFQATT and CDR2 SNEGSKA come from the germline V gene (reference sequence). V was shortened by 8 bases and J by 0 bases, with 7 bases between the two germline ends. The CDR3 is 11 residues long. In nucleotides, the CDR3 is TGCAGTACACCCCTGAACACTGAAGCTTTCTTT. It yields the protein CSTPLNTEAFF.

The gene calls are TRBV23-1 and TRBJ2-6, with D tentatively TRBD1 (6 bases). TRBV23-1 is filed as an ORF, its function uncertain. CDR3 size: 19 residues. V lost 6 bases to trimming and J lost 0 bases, with 21 bases between them. CDR3 nucleotides: TGCGCCAGCAGAGAAGAGGGGGATCTCGTTGCCTCTGGGGCCAACGTCCTGACTTTC. Amino acids: CASREEGDLVASGANVLTF.